A selection of T cell receptor beta chains follows, all from one sample in a study of shared clonotypes between healthy human individuals. Profiled with immunoSEQ multiplex PCR; TCRdb holds only in-frame clones, not every one. This sample has about 2 million clones; around 96% occur once, and the top ten carry more than 0.95%. The specimen sequenced was naive CD8+ T cells sorted from blood. Receptor source: a man between 18 and 29 years old in good health. CDR3s include the opening cysteine and the closing phenylalanine or tryptophan. Fields, in order: V gene, D gene, J gene, clone size, CDR3 protein, CDR3 DNA. The D gene is left open where the match is weak. Size is stated for part of the rows, as once, few or many counts, or as a class when the clone is expanded.

TRBV7-2	TRBD2	TRBJ2-7	NA	CASSLAASGNPYEQYF	TGTGCCAGCAGCTTAGCCGCTAGCGGCAACCCCTACGAGCAGTACTTC
TRBV27	NA	TRBJ2-7	NA	CASSLPPGEQYF	TGTGCCAGCAGTTTACCGCCTGGGGAGCAGTACTTC
TRBV6-5	NA	TRBJ1-2	NA	CASSPSPGMGYGYTF	TGTGCCAGCAGCCCCTCTCCCGGGATGGGCTATGGCTACACCTTC
TRBV2	TRBD2	TRBJ2-2	NA	CASMALAEPNTGELFF	TGTGCCAGCATGGCACTAGCGGAACCGAACACCGGGGAGCTGTTTTTT
TRBV2	NA	TRBJ2-7	NA	CASSEAESYEQYF	TGTGCCAGCAGTGAAGCGGAGAGCTACGAGCAGTACTTC
TRBV2	NA	TRBJ2-3	once	CASRRGAFTDTQYF	TGTGCCAGCCGGAGGGGAGCCTTTACAGATACGCAGTATTTT
TRBV7-9	TRBD1	TRBJ2-3	NA	CASSVSRGQGVDTQYF	TGTGCCAGCAGCGTATCCAGGGGACAGGGGGTAGATACGCAGTATTTT
TRBV6-1	TRBD2	TRBJ2-3	NA	CASSAVSGRRLADTQYF	TGTGCCAGCAGTGCGGTGAGCGGGAGGCGGCTCGCAGATACGCAGTATTTT
TRBV6-5	TRBD2	TRBJ2-5	NA	CASSYGLEETQYF	TGTGCCAGCAGTTACGGACTAGAAGAGACCCAGTACTTC
TRBV6-7	NA	TRBJ1-5	NA	CASSPRGPSNQPQHF	TGTGCCAGCAGCCCCAGGGGACCTAGCAATCAGCCCCAGCATTTT
TRBV28	NA	TRBJ1-5	NA	CASSSNPPRWQPQHF	TGTGCCAGCAGTTCTAACCCCCCCCGGTGGCAGCCCCAGCATTTT
TRBV6-1	NA	TRBJ2-7	NA	CASSVGHWNEQYF	TGTGCCAGCAGTGTGGGACACTGGAACGAGCAGTACTTC
TRBV13	TRBD1	TRBJ2-7	NA	CATNTQGAPPYEQYF	TGTGCCACCAACACCCAGGGGGCCCCACCCTACGAGCAGTACTTC
TRBV19	TRBD1	TRBJ2-7	NA	CASSIDHGQGFEQYF	TGTGCCAGTAGTATAGATCACGGACAGGGGTTCGAGCAGTACTTC
TRBV27	NA	TRBJ2-3	NA	CASSLWAGLDTQYF	TGTGCCAGCAGTTTATGGGCCGGGTTGGATACGCAGTATTTT
TRBV15	TRBD1	TRBJ2-7	NA	CATSGETGVGTYEQYF	TGTGCCACCAGCGGGGAAACAGGGGTGGGGACCTACGAGCAGTACTTC